The rows below give T cell receptor beta chains drawn from one sample of a study of shared clonotypes between healthy human individuals. Generated by immunoSEQ multiplex PCR, the TCRdb table keeps only in-frame clones and is missing some. Seen here are nearly 1,000,000 clones, 60% to 85% observed once, and the top ten hold roughly 1.5%. The sample taken for sequencing was memory CD4+ T cells sorted from blood. All receptors come from a man aged 18 to 35 in good health. Both conserved end residues are part of each CDR3. Each record gives: J gene, D gene, clone size, V gene, CDR3 length, CDR3 DNA, CDR3 protein. A D gene is named only where the DNA matches it firmly. The listing skips clone size in some rows; elsewhere it reads once, few, many or a size class.

>TRBJ1-1|.|many|TRBV30|15
TGTGCCTGGGACCCCGACGTCATAATGAACACTGAAGCTTTCTTT
CAWDPDVIMNTEAFF
>TRBJ2-7|.|.|TRBV30|12
TGTGCCTGCTCGGACCGAAAGTACGAGCAGTACTTC
CACSDRKYEQYF
>TRBJ1-5|.|.|TRBV7-5|15
TGTGCCAGAAGCTTGGGGCAGGGGAGCAATCAGCCCCAGCATTTT
CARSLGQGSNQPQHF
>TRBJ1-2|TRBD1|.|TRBV2|14
TGTGCCAGCACTAACAGGGGGCAAGAATATGGCTACACCTTC
CASTNRGQEYGYTF
>TRBJ1-5|TRBD1|.|TRBV7-8|16
TGTGCCAGCAGCTTCCGGACAGGGGATAGCAATCAGCCCCAGCATTTT
CASSFRTGDSNQPQHF
>TRBJ1-1|.|.|TRBV12-5|14
TGTGCTAGTGGTCCCAATTCGGTGAACACTGAAGCTTTCTTT
CASGPNSVNTEAFF
>TRBJ1-1|.|.|TRBV6-6|14
TGTGCCAGCAGTTCCAGGGGCGAGGGCACTGAAGCTTTCTTT
CASSSRGEGTEAFF
>TRBJ2-3|.|.|TRBV6-6|14
TGTGCCAGCTATAAGGGCGCATCCGCCGATACGCAGTATTTT
CASYKGASADTQYF
>TRBJ2-6|TRBD1|.|TRBV6-1|18
TGTGCCAGCAGTGGCCGGGACAGGGGGCGCGGGGGGGCCAACGTCCTGACTTTC
CASSGRDRGRGGANVLTF
>TRBJ2-1|.|.|TRBV4-1|15
TGCGCCAGCGGCCGAGACGCACTCCCCTACAATGAGCAGTTCTTC
CASGRDALPYNEQFF
>TRBJ2-7|.|.|TRBV2|12
TGTGCCAGCAGTGCCACCCGCGGCGAGCAGTACTTC
CASSATRGEQYF
>TRBJ1-5|.|few|TRBV2|14
TGTGCCAGCCGGGAGAGCCATAGCAATCAGCCCCAGCATTTT
CASRESHSNQPQHF
>TRBJ2-7|TRBD2|.|TRBV28|15
TGTGCCAGCAGTAGCGGGGGAAATATTCCCTACGAGCAGTACTTC
CASSSGGNIPYEQYF
>TRBJ1-1|TRBD1|few|TRBV10-1|14
TGCGCCAGCAGCCCGACAGGGGGCTACACTGAAGCTTTCTTT
CASSPTGGYTEAFF
>TRBJ1-5|TRBD1|.|TRBV10-1|13
TGCGCCAGCAGCAGACAGGGGAATCAGCCCCAGCATTTT
CASSRQGNQPQHF
>TRBJ2-3|TRBD2|.|TRBV9|15
TGTGCCAGCAGCGTAGGTCCTAGCGGGTGGGATACGCAGTATTTT
CASSVGPSGWDTQYF
>TRBJ2-7|TRBD2|.|TRBV6-5|15
TGTGCCAGCAGTTCCTTAGCGGGGCGCTCCTACGAGCAGTACTTC
CASSSLAGRSYEQYF
>TRBJ2-2|.|.|TRBV7-9|13
TGTGCCAGCAGCTTCGGATTGGTCGGGGAGCTGTTTTTT
CASSFGLVGELFF
>TRBJ2-4|.|.|TRBV21-1|20
TGTGCCAGCAGCCCGACACCCCGGACTAGCGGGTTTAGAGCCAAAAACATTCAGTACTTC
CASSPTPRTSGFRAKNIQYF